This TCR beta chain was identified in a study of CD8 T cells in ankylosing spondylitis. Regarding the study as a whole: Clones linked to disease were reported to show significant enrichment in matched ankylosing spondylitis synovial fluid. Previous work reported some of these motif variants in the synovial fluid and blood of reactive arthritis.

The CDR3 contains 16 residues. The V end was cut by 2 bases, the J end by 6 bases, with 20 bases between. Germline assignment: CDR1 SGHRS and CDR2 YFSETQ. A remark on this clonotype: Its antigen remains unidentified.

Quantitative 5'-RACE was performed with molecular barcodes, and it yielded the TCR beta libraries. One entry per CDR3 protein results from TCRdb running MiXCR on the 5' RACE reads. This sample has about 320,000 distinct CDR3 sequences; roughly 10% occur once, and the top ten carry about 10%. Sequencing was carried out using blood, either unsorted or a sorted T cell fraction (not recorded which). The TCR sequence derives from a female donor with ankylosing spondylitis or in good health (not recorded which). J is TRBJ1-2 and V is TRBV5-1; TRBD1 might be the D (6 bases). CDR3 DNA sequence: TGCGCCAGCAGCTTTGTCAGGGGCCACGATAAGAATGGCTACACCTTC. It is translated as CASSFVRGHDKNGYTF.